The 16 T cell receptor beta chains presented below share a single source sample, sequenced in a study of a mutant IDH1 vaccine in newly diagnosed glioma. No antigen has been assigned to these receptors. Clones were sequenced by immunoSEQ multiplex PCR, and TCRdb holds only the in-frame ones, with some missing. The data contain roughly 25,000 clones, approximately 87% of them singletons. The time point: week 35, safety follow-up. Topical imiquimod accompanied each vaccine dose, which consisted of 300 ug of mutant IDH1 20-mer peptide. The sequences come from PBMCs, collected from a glioma patient whose treatment included an IDH1 peptide vaccine. These receptors all stem from a man aged 25-45 years with glioma.

The V and J genes are TRBV7-8 and TRBJ1-5; D not certain. CDR3 length equals 11 residues. Trimming left V 5 bases short and J 13 bases short, with 12 bases between. The germline V gene encodes CDR1 SGHVS and CDR2 FQNEAQ. This CDR3 reads CASSQGRLQHF. The CDR3, as DNA: TGTGCCAGCAGCCAAGGACGTTTACAGCATTTT.

The chain has TRBV4-1 and TRBJ1-5; D remains ambiguous. V gave up 4 bases and J gave up 4 bases, with 11 bases separating them. Germline assignment: CDR1 MGHRA and CDR2 YSYEKL. This CDR3 is built from 14 residues. In nucleotides, the CDR3 is TGCGCCAGCAGCCCGACTGGAGGTAATCAGCCCCAGCATTTT. Its protein product is CASSPTGGNQPQHF.

This clone was seen a few times. The chain employs TRBV5-1 and TRBJ1-4, with no clear D. V lost 3 bases and J lost 5, with 14 bases in between. The germline CDR1 and CDR2 sequences are SGHRS and YFSETQ. This CDR3 contains 15 residues. CDR3 sequence: CASSSGNQRNEKLFF. The CDR3 nucleotides read TGCGCCAGCAGCTCGGGAAATCAGAGAAATGAAAAACTGTTTTTT. The whole variable domain, filled in from reference TRBV5-1 and TRBJ1-4, reads KAGVTQTPRYLIKTRGQQVTLSCSPISGHRSVSWYQQTPGQGLQFLFEYFSETQRNKGNFPGRFSGRQFSNSRSEMNVSTLELGDSALYLCASSSGNQRNEKLFFGSGTQLSVL.

To note about this clone: The junction differs from germline at one of its ends, possibly a read error. V gene TRBV5-1 combines with J gene TRBJ2-6; D is unclear. Germline CDR1 SGHRS, CDR2 YFSETQ. The CDR3 is 15 residues long. CDR3 DNA sequence: TGCGCCAGCAGTTTGGTGGCCTCTGGGGCCAACGTCCTGACTTTC. Translated: CASSLVASGANVLTF.

The chain recombines TRBV7-9 with TRBJ2-1, with 12 bases matching TRBD2. This CDR3 is built from 14 residues. Germline V lookup: CDR1 SEHNR, CDR2 FQNEAQ (reference sequence). The V and J ends lost 4 bases and 9 bases, in that order; junction bases with no gene match: 4. The CDR3 sequence is CASSSRTSGIEQFF. The CDR3 region has the DNA TGTGCCAGCAGCTCAAGGACTAGCGGGATTGAGCAGTTCTTC.

The chain joins TRBV7-3 to TRBJ1-2; the D is unclear. The CDR3 is 13 residues long. Deletions cut 4 bases from V and 3 bases from J, with 9 bases between. Germline CDR1 and CDR2: SGHTA and FQGTGA. CDR3 in amino acids: CASSSDGDYGYTF. The CDR3 DNA sequence: TGTGCCAGCAGCTCGGACGGCGACTATGGCTACACCTTC.

By sample fraction, this clone is medium-sized. This chain uses TRBV18 with TRBJ1-2, with 7 bases fitting TRBD1. The CDR3 length is 15 residues. CDR1 and CDR2 (germline): KGHSH, LQKENI. V lost 3 bases, J lost 3 bases, and 7 bases stayed unmatched. The CDR3 protein is CASSPTGRVDYGYTF. DNA for the CDR3: TGTGCCAGCTCACCGACAGGGAGGGTGGACTATGGCTACACCTTC.

This chain connects TRBV5-1 to TRBJ1-1; TRBD1 agrees at 7 bases. CDR1 is SGHRS, CDR2 YFSETQ, per germline. The CDR3 runs to 14 residues. Trimming took 2 bases from V and 2 from J; bases not matched to a gene: 3. CDR3 bases: TGCGCCAGCAGCTTAACAGGGGACAACACTGAAGCTTTCTTT. Its protein is CASSLTGDNTEAFF.

This chain joins TRBV5-1 and TRBJ2-1; 12 bases match TRBD2. The V gene end was trimmed by 3 bases and the J gene end by 4 bases; junction bases not matched to a gene: 5. CDR3 length equals 16 residues. CDR1 and CDR2 from the germline V gene are SGHRS and YFSETQ. Here the CDR3 reads CASSSTSGSLYNEQFF. For the CDR3, the DNA is TGCGCCAGCAGCTCGACTAGCGGGAGTCTATACAATGAGCAGTTCTTC. Looking up the rest from reference TRBV5-1 and TRBJ2-1 gives the full variable domain: KAGVTQTPRYLIKTRGQQVTLSCSPISGHRSVSWYQQTPGQGLQFLFEYFSETQRNKGNFPGRFSGRQFSNSRSEMNVSTLELGDSALYLCASSSTSGSLYNEQFFGPGTRLTVL.

This chain connects TRBV19 to TRBJ1-5; perhaps TRBD1 as D (5 bases). This CDR3 has 15 residues. Trimming took off 4 bases at V and 11 bases at J, with 21 bases between the two ends. Germline V CDR1 and CDR2: LNHDA, SQIVND (reference sequence). CDR3 sequence reads: CASSTQRWGPLSQHF. Here the CDR3 DNA reads TGTGCCAGTAGTACCCAGAGGTGGGGCCCCCTATCCCAGCATTTT.

V and J are TRBV30 and TRBJ1-6; weak D call: TRBD1 (5 bases). V lost 0 bases and J lost 7, with 16 bases in between. Germline lookup yields CDR1 GTSNPN and CDR2 SVGIG (reference sequence). The CDR3 runs 16 residues. For the CDR3, the DNA is TGTGCCTGGAGTGTACGGGTTGGCAGGGAAAATTCACCCCTCCACTTT. Its translation is CAWSVRVGRENSPLHF.

The rearrangement joins TRBV14 to TRBJ2-2, with D possibly TRBD2 on 6 matching bases. The CDR3 runs 18 residues. Deletions cut 1 base from V and 3 bases from J, with 18 bases between. Looked up from germline, CDR1 is SGHDN and CDR2 is FVKESK. CDR3: CASSQVSGSRPDTGELFF. Here the CDR3 DNA reads TGTGCCAGCAGCCAAGTTAGCGGATCCCGCCCAGACACCGGGGAGCTGTTTTTT.

The genes are TRBV2 and TRBJ2-7; no firm D call. Between the trimmed V and J ends, which lost 6 bases and 3 bases, there was a span of 9 bases. From germline, CDR1 is SNHLY and CDR2 FYNNEI. The CDR3 has 12 residues. The CDR3 DNA follows: TGTGCCAGCAGCGATACCCTCTACGAGCAGTACTTC. This translates into CASSDTLYEQYF.

The rearrangement uses TRBV6-5 and TRBJ2-5; D is perhaps TRBD1 or TRBD2 (6 bases each). The ends were cut back, 2 bases at V and 5 bases at J, with 12 bases in the middle. The CDR3 has 14 residues. CDR1 is MNHEY, CDR2 SVGAGI, per germline. The DNA of the CDR3 is TGTGCCAGCAGTTACGATTTAGGGGGGGAGACCCAGTACTTC. Translating gives CASSYDLGGETQYF.

In its sample, this clone was seen once. The chain combines TRBV4-1 with TRBJ2-2, with D maybe TRBD2 (6 bases). Trimming took off 0 bases at V and 2 bases at J, with 13 bases between the two ends. Germline lookup yields CDR1 MGHRA and CDR2 YSYEKL. There are 17 residues in the CDR3. DNA for the CDR3: TGCGCCAGCAGCCAAGATCTGACGGGGGTAAACACCGGGGAGCTGTTTTTT. Translating gives CASSQDLTGVNTGELFF.

This chain links TRBV5-5 with TRBJ1-5; unclear D gene. This CDR3 comprises 15 residues. Germline CDR1 SGHKS, CDR2 YYEKEE (reference sequence). V lost 0 bases and J lost 0, with 7 bases in between. This chain's CDR3 is CASSLAGVSNQPQHF. CDR3 DNA sequence: TGTGCCAGCAGCTTGGCAGGCGTTAGCAATCAGCCCCAGCATTTT.